This T cell receptor (beta chain) was found in a study of molecular identifiers for immune sequencing clone quantification. In preparing bulk TCR libraries, previously described methods and listed TCR primers were used. TCRdb reanalysed the PCR reads using MiXCR and keeps one entry per CDR3 protein. The table shows nearly 650,000 distinct CDR3 sequences, with 25% occurring only once. Sorting recovered naive CD8 T cells on a CD8+CD4-CCR7+CD45RA+ profile. Sequencing was done on a sample of naive CD8+ T cells from blood, with Jurkat cell RNA spiked in. Subset specified: FACS-sorted CD8+CD4-CCR7+CD45RA+ naive T cells. This receptor was taken from a human donor in good health. Some libraries in this study had Jurkat cell RNA spiked in.

The CDR3 nucleotides are TGTGCCTGGAGTGTAGTCCACGAGCAGTACTTC. Translation: CAWSVVHEQYF. This rearrangement joins TRBV30 to TRBJ2-7; D gene ambiguous. The CDR3 sequence is 11 residues long. Germline-derived CDR1 and CDR2 are GTSNPN and SVGIG (reference sequence). Trimming cost V 0 bases and J 5 bases, with 5 bases left between them.